Below, 9 T cell receptor beta chains from the same sample are listed, as sequenced in a study of radiotherapy plus CTLA-4 blockade in lung cancer. Generated by immunoSEQ multiplex PCR, the TCRdb table keeps only in-frame clones and is missing some. This sample has 56,000 or so clones, with approximately 80% found just once. The material was peripheral blood, obtained from a patient treated with radiotherapy plus ipilimumab. The receptors were sampled from a human donor with non-small cell lung cancer who had a partial response to radiotherapy plus ipilimumab.

This clone appeared a single time. V usage is TRBV6-5 and J usage is TRBJ2-2; D is possibly TRBD1 (5 bases). Per the germline V gene, CDR1 is MNHEY and CDR2 is SVGAGI. V lost 1 base and J lost 5, with 8 bases in between. This CDR3 is built from 14 residues. The CDR3 bases are TGTGCCAGCAGTTACTATCAGGGTACCGGGGAGCTGTTTTTT. Translating it yields CASSYYQGTGELFF.

The chain links TRBV6-5 to TRBJ2-3, with D tentatively TRBD2 (6 bases). Trimming took off 2 bases at V and 2 bases at J, with 8 bases between the two ends. The CDR3 is 14 amino acids. Germline V CDR1 and CDR2: MNHEY, SVGAGI. The CDR3 sequence is CASSYGGNTDTQYF. The CDR3 DNA reads TGTGCCAGCAGTTACGGGGGGAACACAGATACGCAGTATTTT.

The gene calls are TRBV11-2 and TRBJ1-5, with D possibly TRBD1 on 5 matching bases. V lost 1 base and J lost 7, with 14 bases in between. Germline CDR1 SGHAT, CDR2 FQNNGV. The CDR3 contains 15 residues. CDR3 region: CASSLGQRGGQPQHF. The CDR3 bases are TGTGCCAGCAGCTTAGGACAGAGGGGAGGCCAGCCCCAGCATTTT.

The V and J genes are TRBV29-1 and TRBJ1-4; TRBD1 matches at 7 bases. V shed 7 bases, J shed 3 bases, and the junction held 5 bases outside the gene matches. The CDR3 extends over 13 amino acids. CDR1 and CDR2 (germline): SQVTM, ANQGSEA. The CDR3 loop is CSGLQGPNEKLFF. In nucleotides, the CDR3 is TGCAGCGGCCTACAGGGGCCTAATGAAAAACTGTTTTTT. Looking up the rest from reference TRBV29-1 and TRBJ1-4 gives the full variable domain: SAVISQKPSRDICQRGTSLTIQCQVDSQVTMMFWYRQQPGQSLTLIATANQGSEATYESGFVIDKFPISRPNLTFSTLTVSNMSPEDSSIYLCSGLQGPNEKLFFGSGTQLSVL.

The V call is TRBV30, the J call TRBJ1-2; D is undetermined. The CDR3 runs to 12 residues. Germline V gene data show CDR1 as GTSNPN and CDR2 as SVGIG (reference sequence). The V end was cut by 0 bases, the J end by 8 bases, with 10 bases between. The CDR3 DNA follows: TGTGCCTGGAGTGTCGGAGGGTTCGGCTACACCTTC. Its translation is CAWSVGGFGYTF. Using reference TRBV30 and TRBJ1-2 for the parts outside the CDR3, the full variable domain is SQTIHQWPATLVQPVGSPLSLECTVEGTSNPNLYWYRQAAGRGLQLLFYSVGIGQISSEVPQNLSASRPQDRQFILSSKKLLLSDSGFYLCAWSVGGFGYTFGSGTRLTVV.

The V gene is TRBV28, the J gene TRBJ1-1; TRBD1 matches 8 bases. The CDR3 is 14 residues long. Trimming at V came to 4 bases and at J to 1 base, leaving 2 bases not matched to a gene. Per germline, CDR1 MDHEN and CDR2 SYDVKM. DNA of the CDR3: TGTGCCAGCAGTTCCACAGGGGGGAACACTGAAGCTTTCTTT. Translation: CASSSTGGNTEAFF.

The chain combines TRBV6-5 with TRBJ1-2, with D tentatively TRBD1 (6 bases). CDR1 and CDR2 from the germline V gene are MNHEY and SVGAGI. V was pared by 4 bases and J by 8 bases, with 20 bases between. This CDR3 comprises 15 residues. This CDR3 is CASSWVRQAARGYTF. The CDR3 DNA reads as TGTGCCAGCAGTTGGGTTCGACAGGCCGCTAGGGGCTACACCTTC.

J is TRBJ2-2 and V is TRBV5-1; 7 positions match TRBD1. Trimming at V came to 3 bases and at J to 5 bases, leaving 7 bases not matched to a gene. The CDR3 covers 15 residues. Germline V gives CDR1 SGHRS, CDR2 YFSETQ. CDR3 nucleotides: TGCGCCAGCAGCTCGGGACAGAGAATTACCGGGGAGCTGTTTTTT. Its translation: CASSSGQRITGELFF.

The chain is built from TRBV5-1 and TRBJ2-3; 10 nucleotides match TRBD2. The trim removed 1 base at V and 0 bases at J, leaving 5 bases unmatched. The CDR3 contains 17 residues. Germline CDR1 reads SGHRS; CDR2 reads YFSETQ. CDR3 nucleotides: TGCGCCAGCAGCTTGATGGGACTAGCGAGTAGCACAGATACGCAGTATTTT. It codes for CASSLMGLASSTDTQYF.